The 21 T cell receptor beta chains listed next were all sequenced from one sample in a study of graft-versus-host responses after intestinal transplantation. Some clones are missing from TCRdb's copy, which holds only in-frame ones; the method was immunoSEQ multiplex PCR. The repertoire has roughly 50,000 clones, 80% to 95% of them found once; the top ten carry 2% to 2.5%. Their recognized antigens are unknown. The specimen was unstimulated CD4+ T cells sorted from spleen or lymph node cells, collected before transplant. The receptor source for this set is a human donor who was the organ donor for an intestinal transplant.

The rearrangement joins TRBV5-1 to TRBJ2-2, with a possible D match to TRBD2 (6 bases). The ends were cut back, 0 bases at V and 3 bases at J, with 9 bases in the middle. The CDR3 extends over 15 amino acids. Germline CDR1 and CDR2: SGHRS and YFSETQ. CDR3 amino acids: CASSLEGGDTGELFF. The DNA for the CDR3 is TGCGCCAGCAGCTTGGAGGGAGGAGACACCGGGGAGCTGTTTTTT.

The CDR3 region has the DNA TGTGCCAGCAGTTTAAGAGGACTAGCGGGAGGGCCCGTCGGGTTGGAGACCCAGTACTTC. This codes for CASSLRGLAGGPVGLETQYF. V usage is TRBV7-6 and J usage is TRBJ2-5, with 15 positions matching TRBD2. Germline CDR1 SGHVS, CDR2 FNYEAQ. V dropped 6 bases and J dropped 5; count of bases not matched to a gene: 19. The CDR3 runs 20 residues.

The chain joins TRBV23-1 to TRBJ2-7; 8 positions agree with TRBD1. TRBV23-1 is flagged as an ORF with uncertain function. The V gene end was trimmed by 7 bases and the J gene end by 6 bases; junction bases not matched to a gene: 14. The length of the CDR3 is 15 residues. CDR3 region: CASTQTGDIYGEQYF. CDR3 coding DNA: TGCGCCAGCACCCAGACAGGGGACATATACGGCGAGCAGTACTTC.

This chain uses TRBV19 with TRBJ2-5, with TRBD2 identical over 11 bases. The CDR3 loop spans 13 amino acids. Germline CDR1 and CDR2: LNHDA and SQIVND (reference sequence). V was clipped by 4 bases and J by 5 bases; unmatched bases: 0. The CDR3 nucleotides are TGTGCCAGTAGTAGGACTAGCGGGGAGACCCAGTACTTC. Amino acids: CASSRTSGETQYF.

The chain carries TRBV6-1 and TRBJ1-6; no reliable D call. Germline CDR1 reads MNHNS; CDR2 reads SASEGT. V was clipped by 3 bases and J by 9 bases, with 9 bases between them. The CDR3 runs 13 residues. The CDR3 region is CASSEGFRSPLHF. The CDR3 coding sequence is TGTGCCAGCAGTGAGGGGTTTCGTTCACCCCTCCACTTT.

The genes are TRBV23-1 and TRBJ2-6, with D unresolved. TRBV23-1 qualifies as an ORF whose function is uncertain. Trimming left V 4 bases short and J 1 base short, with 8 bases between. The CDR3 sequence is 15 residues long. CDR3 nucleotides: TGCGCCAGCAGTCTAGGCGTTTCTGGGGCCAACGTCCTGACTTTC. Its protein product is CASSLGVSGANVLTF.

The chain joins TRBV7-2 to TRBJ2-6, with D possibly being TRBD1 (5 bases). Trimming took off 6 bases at V and 0 bases at J, with 6 bases between the two ends. The CDR3 totals 14 residues. Per the germline V gene, CDR1 is SGHTA and CDR2 is FQGNSA. The DNA for the CDR3 is TGTGCCAGCAGACAGGCCTCTGGGGCCAACGTCCTGACTTTC. Amino acid sequence: CASRQASGANVLTF.

The V call is TRBV7-2, the J call TRBJ2-7, with 7 bases fitting TRBD1. This CDR3 contains 14 residues. In germline, CDR1 is SGHTA, CDR2 FQGNSA. V gave up 6 bases and J gave up 4 bases; unmatched junction bases: 9. The CDR3 nucleotides read TGTGCCAGCAGATCAGCCGGGACAGTTTACGAGCAGTACTTC. This sequence encodes CASRSAGTVYEQYF.

The rearrangement links TRBV27 to TRBJ2-1; no firm D call. V was clipped by 2 bases and J by 6 bases, with 8 bases between them. Germline assignment: CDR1 MNHEY and CDR2 SMNVEV (reference sequence). The CDR3 is made up of 13 amino acids. In DNA, the CDR3 is TGTGCCAGCAGTTTAAAGGTAACCAATGAGCAGTTCTTC. Protein product: CASSLKVTNEQFF.

In the case of this clone: An end of the junction does not agree with germline; a read error may underlie this. The chain has TRBV7-7 and TRBJ2-7, with 8 bases aligning to TRBD1. Germline V CDR1 and CDR2: SSHAT, FNYEAQ (reference sequence). The CDR3 runs to 14 residues. In DNA form, the CDR3 reads TGTGCTAGCAGCTTAGGACTGGACAGGGCCGAGCAGTACTTC. It encodes CASSLGLDRAEQYF.

This chain joins TRBV6-1 and TRBJ2-7; D may correspond to TRBD1 or TRBD2 (6 bases each). Trimming shortened V by 11 bases and J by 12 bases, and 20 bases separated the two germline ends. Per germline, CDR1 MNHNS and CDR2 SASEGT. This CDR3 is 11 amino acids long. CDR3 nucleotides: TGTGCCGGAGGGGGATGGGCGGACGCGTACTTC. This codes for CAGGGWADAYF.

This rearrangement joins TRBV27 to TRBJ1-4; D not certain. This CDR3 has 16 amino acids. Trimming cost V 2 bases and J 6 bases, with 16 bases left between them. Germline V gene data show CDR1 as MNHEY and CDR2 as SMNVEV (reference sequence). CDR3 sequence: CASSLRGRLAYEKLFF. The CDR3 DNA reads as TGTGCCAGCAGTTTAAGAGGGCGCCTGGCCTATGAAAAACTGTTTTTT.

The chain employs TRBV4-2 and TRBJ2-7; 10 positions match TRBD1. The CDR3 runs to 15 residues. Germline-derived CDR1 and CDR2 are LGHNA and YNFKEQ. The trim removed 2 bases at V and 3 bases at J, leaving 4 bases unmatched. CDR3 protein: CASSQPGQGIYEQYF. Here the CDR3 DNA reads TGTGCCAGCAGCCAACCGGGACAGGGGATCTACGAGCAGTACTTC.

J is TRBJ2-7 and V is TRBV19; TRBD1 matches 9 bases. This CDR3 contains 15 residues. The V segment lost 3 bases and the J segment 0 bases; nucleotides outside the gene matches: 3. CDR1 and CDR2 (germline): LNHDA, SQIVND (reference sequence). CDR3 loop: CASSIGQGTSYEQYF. The CDR3 region has the DNA TGTGCCAGTAGTATTGGACAGGGGACCTCCTACGAGCAGTACTTC.

The CDR3 sequence is CASSPSGTYQSQYF. CDR3 nucleotides: TGTGCCAGCAGTCCAAGCGGGACCTATCAAAGTCAGTACTTC. This chain joins TRBV27 and TRBJ2-7; 7 nucleotides match TRBD2. The CDR3 spans 14 residues. The trim removed 5 bases at V and 10 bases at J, leaving 14 bases unmatched. CDR1 and CDR2 from the germline V gene are MNHEY and SMNVEV (reference sequence).

The V call is TRBV19, the J call TRBJ2-7; unclear D gene. Germline V gene lookup returns CDR1 LNHDA and CDR2 SQIVND (reference sequence). The CDR3 contains 11 residues. Trimming took 4 bases from V and 2 from J, leaving 3 bases between them. In DNA, the CDR3 is TGTGCCAGTAGTACAACCTACGAGCAGTACTTC. Translated: CASSTTYEQYF. Based on the CDR3 plus reference TRBV19 and TRBJ2-7, the full variable domain is DGGITQSPKYLFRKEGQNVTLSCEQNLNHDAMYWYRQDPGQGLRLIYYSQIVNDFQKGDIAEGYSVSREKKESFPLTVTSAQKNPTAFYLCASSTTYEQYFGPGTRLTVT.

This sequence joins TRBV5-1 and TRBJ2-5, with TRBD1 matching over 7 bases. With 5 bases clipped from V and 4 bases from J, the junction kept 8 bases outside the gene matches. The germline V gene has CDR1 SGHRS and CDR2 YFSETQ. The length of the CDR3 is 14 residues. Written as DNA, the CDR3 is TGCGCCAGCAGTTTACAGGGGAGAGGAGAGACCCAGTACTTC. It codes for CASSLQGRGETQYF.

This rearrangement joins TRBV19 to TRBJ2-7, with TRBD2 identical over 8 bases. This CDR3 spans 16 amino acids. Trimming at V came to 6 bases and at J to 7 bases, leaving 17 bases not matched to a gene. CDR1 is LNHDA and CDR2 is SQIVND in the germline V gene (reference sequence). DNA for the CDR3: TGTGCCAGTAGCATTAGGAGCGGGAGTTCTTCCAGGGAGCAGTACTTC. Its protein product is CASSIRSGSSSREQYF.

V and J are TRBV4-3 and TRBJ2-1; TRBD2 agrees at 7 bases. The germline CDR1 and CDR2 sequences are LGHNA and YSLEER. Trimming took 3 bases from V and 12 from J; bases not matched to a gene: 8. The CDR3 has 13 residues. CDR3 sequence: CASSQQPGLTQFF. CDR3 DNA sequence: TGCGCCAGCAGCCAGCAACCGGGACTAACGCAGTTCTTC.

The rearrangement uses TRBV5-1 and TRBJ2-1; possible D gene TRBD1, 5 bases. Trimming shortened V by 0 bases and J by 6 bases, and 13 bases separated the two germline ends. The CDR3 is 15 amino acids. In germline, CDR1 is SGHRS, CDR2 YFSETQ. CDR3 in DNA: TGCGCCAGCAGCTTGGTCAGGGCGGCAATCAATGAGCAGTTCTTC. As protein: CASSLVRAAINEQFF.

The chain has TRBV6-1 and TRBJ2-3; unclear D gene. CDR1 is MNHNS, CDR2 SASEGT, per germline. V shed 3 bases and J shed 6 bases, with 13 bases lying between them. The CDR3 contains 14 residues. The CDR3 DNA sequence: TGTGCCAGCAGTGATGGGGTCCTGGGGGATACGCAGTATTTT. It specifies CASSDGVLGDTQYF.